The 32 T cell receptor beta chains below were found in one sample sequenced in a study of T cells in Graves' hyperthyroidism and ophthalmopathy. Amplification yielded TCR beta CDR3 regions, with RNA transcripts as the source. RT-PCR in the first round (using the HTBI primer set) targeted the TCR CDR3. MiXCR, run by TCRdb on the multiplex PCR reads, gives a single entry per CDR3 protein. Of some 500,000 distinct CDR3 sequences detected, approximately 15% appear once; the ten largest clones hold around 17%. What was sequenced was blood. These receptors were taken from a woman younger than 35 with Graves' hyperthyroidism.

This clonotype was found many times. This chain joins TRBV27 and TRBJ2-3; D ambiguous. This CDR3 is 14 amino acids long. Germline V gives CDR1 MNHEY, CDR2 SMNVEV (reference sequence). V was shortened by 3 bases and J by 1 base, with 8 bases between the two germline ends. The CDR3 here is CASSFYDRTDTQYF. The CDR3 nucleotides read TGTGCCAGCAGTTTCTATGACCGCACAGATACGCAGTATTTT.

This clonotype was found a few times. CDR3 coding DNA: TGCAGCGATAGAATGTGGCCCGAAGCTTTCTTT. Amino acids: CSDRMWPEAFF. V usage is TRBV29-1 and J usage is TRBJ1-1; the D is unclear. V was shortened by 7 bases and J by 8 bases, with 14 bases between the two germline ends. This CDR3 has 11 amino acids. Germline CDR1 reads SQVTM; CDR2 reads ANQGSEA. The whole variable domain, filled in from reference TRBV29-1 and TRBJ1-1, reads SAVISQKPSRDICQRGTSLTIQCQVDSQVTMMFWYRQQPGQSLTLIATANQGSEATYESGFVIDKFPISRPNLTFSTLTVSNMSPEDSSIYLCSDRMWPEAFFGQGTRLTVV.

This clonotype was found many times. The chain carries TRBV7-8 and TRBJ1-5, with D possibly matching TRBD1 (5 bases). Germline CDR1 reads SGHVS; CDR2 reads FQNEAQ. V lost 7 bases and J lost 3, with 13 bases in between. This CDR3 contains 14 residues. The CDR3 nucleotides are TGTGCCAGCACTTACGGGGGGAACAATCAGCCCCAGCATTTT. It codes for CASTYGGNNQPQHF.

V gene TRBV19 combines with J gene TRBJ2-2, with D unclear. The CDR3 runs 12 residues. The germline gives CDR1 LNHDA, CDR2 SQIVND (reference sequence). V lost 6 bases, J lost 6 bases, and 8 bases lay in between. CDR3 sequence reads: CASSLPPGELFF. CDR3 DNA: TGTGCCAGTAGCCTACCTCCCGGGGAGCTGTTTTTT.

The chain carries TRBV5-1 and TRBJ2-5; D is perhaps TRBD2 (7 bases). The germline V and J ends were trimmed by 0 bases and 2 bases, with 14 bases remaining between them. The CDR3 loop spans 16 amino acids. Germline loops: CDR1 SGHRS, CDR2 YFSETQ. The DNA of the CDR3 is TGCGCCAGCAGCTTGGCCAAAGGGGGGGGGCAAGAGACCCAGTACTTC. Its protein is CASSLAKGGGQETQYF.

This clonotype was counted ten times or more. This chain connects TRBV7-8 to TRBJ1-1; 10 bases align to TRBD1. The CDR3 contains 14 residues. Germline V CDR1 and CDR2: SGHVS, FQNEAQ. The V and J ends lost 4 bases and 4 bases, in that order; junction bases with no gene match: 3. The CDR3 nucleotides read TGTGCCAGCAGCTCGACAGGGGGCTTCACTGAAGCTTTCTTT. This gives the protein CASSSTGGFTEAFF.

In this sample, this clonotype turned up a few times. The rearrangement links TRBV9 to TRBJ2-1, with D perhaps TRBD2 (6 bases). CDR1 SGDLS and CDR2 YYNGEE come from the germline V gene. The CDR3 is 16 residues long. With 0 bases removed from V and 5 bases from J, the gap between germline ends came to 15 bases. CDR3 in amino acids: CASSVAGRRGDNEQFF. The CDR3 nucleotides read TGTGCCAGCAGCGTAGCAGGACGGAGGGGAGACAATGAGCAGTTCTTC.

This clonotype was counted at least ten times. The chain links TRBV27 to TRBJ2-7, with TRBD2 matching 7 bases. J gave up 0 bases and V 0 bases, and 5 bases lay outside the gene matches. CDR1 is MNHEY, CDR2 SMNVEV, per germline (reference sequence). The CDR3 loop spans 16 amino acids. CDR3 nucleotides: TGTGCCAGCAGTTTATCGAAGCGGGGCCTCTCCTACGAGCAGTACTTC. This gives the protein CASSLSKRGLSYEQYF.

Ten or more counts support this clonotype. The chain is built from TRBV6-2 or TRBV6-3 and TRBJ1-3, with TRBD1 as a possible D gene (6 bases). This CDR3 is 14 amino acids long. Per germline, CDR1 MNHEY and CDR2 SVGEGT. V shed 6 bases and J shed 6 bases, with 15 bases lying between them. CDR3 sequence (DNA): TGTGCCAGCAGAAAGGGGGACTCGGTAAACACCATATATTTT. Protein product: CASRKGDSVNTIYF.

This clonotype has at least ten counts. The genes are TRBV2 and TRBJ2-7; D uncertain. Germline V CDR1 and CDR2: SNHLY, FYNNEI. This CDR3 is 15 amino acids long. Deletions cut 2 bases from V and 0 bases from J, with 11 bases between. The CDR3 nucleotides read TGTGCCAGCAGTGAATTCCCGGGTAGCTCCTACGAGCAGTACGTC. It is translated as CASSEFPGSSYEQYV.

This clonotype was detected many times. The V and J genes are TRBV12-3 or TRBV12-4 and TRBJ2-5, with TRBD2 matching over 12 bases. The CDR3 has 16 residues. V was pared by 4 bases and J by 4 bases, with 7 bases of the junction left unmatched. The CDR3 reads CASSSRLAGDRETQYF. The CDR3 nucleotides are TGTGCCAGCAGTTCCCGACTAGCGGGAGATAGAGAGACCCAGTACTTC.

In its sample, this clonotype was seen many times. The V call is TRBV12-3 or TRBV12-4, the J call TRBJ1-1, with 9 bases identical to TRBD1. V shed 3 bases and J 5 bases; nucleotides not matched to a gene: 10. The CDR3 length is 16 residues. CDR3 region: CASSFRDRDPGTEAFF. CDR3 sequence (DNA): TGTGCCAGCAGTTTTAGGGACAGGGATCCGGGAACTGAAGCTTTCTTT.

Here the CDR3 DNA reads TGTGCCAGCAGCTGTAATCAGCCCCAGCATTTT. This codes for CASSCNQPQHF. The chain joins TRBV5-4 to TRBJ1-5; D is undetermined. Trimming took off 3 bases at V and 4 bases at J, with 2 bases between the two ends. CDR3 size: 11 residues. Per the germline V gene, CDR1 is SGHNT and CDR2 is YYREEE (reference sequence).

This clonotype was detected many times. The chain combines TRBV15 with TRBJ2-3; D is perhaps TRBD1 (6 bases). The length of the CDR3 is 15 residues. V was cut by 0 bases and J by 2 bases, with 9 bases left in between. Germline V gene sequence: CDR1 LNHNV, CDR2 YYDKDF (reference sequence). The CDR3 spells CATSREGDITDTQYF. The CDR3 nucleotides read TGTGCCACCAGCAGAGAGGGGGACATCACAGATACGCAGTATTTT. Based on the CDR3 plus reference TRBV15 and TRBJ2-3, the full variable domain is DAMVIQNPRYQVTQFGKPVTLSCSQTLNHNVMYWYQQKSSQAPKLLFHYYDKDFNNEADTPDNFQSRRPNTSFCFLDIRSPGLGDTAMYLCATSREGDITDTQYFGPGTRLTVL.

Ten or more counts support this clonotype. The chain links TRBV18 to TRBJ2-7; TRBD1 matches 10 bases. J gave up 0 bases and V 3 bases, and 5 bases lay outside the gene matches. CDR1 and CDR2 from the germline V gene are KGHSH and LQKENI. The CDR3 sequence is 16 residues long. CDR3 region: CASSPMGQGPSYEQYF. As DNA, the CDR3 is TGTGCCAGCTCACCGATGGGACAGGGGCCCTCCTACGAGCAGTACTTC.

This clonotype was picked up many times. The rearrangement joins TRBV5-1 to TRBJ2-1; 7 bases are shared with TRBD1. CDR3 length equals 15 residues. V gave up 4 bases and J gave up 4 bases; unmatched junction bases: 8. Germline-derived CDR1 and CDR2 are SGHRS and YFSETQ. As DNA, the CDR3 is TGCGCCAGCAGCGGACCGGGACAGATTTACAATGAGCAGTTCTTC. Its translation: CASSGPGQIYNEQFF. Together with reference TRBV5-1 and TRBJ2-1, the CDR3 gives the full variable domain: KAGVTQTPRYLIKTRGQQVTLSCSPISGHRSVSWYQQTPGQGLQFLFEYFSETQRNKGNFPGRFSGRQFSNSRSEMNVSTLELGDSALYLCASSGPGQIYNEQFFGPGTRLTVL.

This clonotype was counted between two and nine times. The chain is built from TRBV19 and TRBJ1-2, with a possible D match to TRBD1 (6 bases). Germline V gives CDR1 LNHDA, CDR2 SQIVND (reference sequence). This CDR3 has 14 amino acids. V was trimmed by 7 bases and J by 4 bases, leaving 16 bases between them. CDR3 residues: CASTPQPGAYGYTF. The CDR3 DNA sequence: TGTGCCAGTACCCCTCAGCCAGGGGCCTATGGCTACACCTTC.

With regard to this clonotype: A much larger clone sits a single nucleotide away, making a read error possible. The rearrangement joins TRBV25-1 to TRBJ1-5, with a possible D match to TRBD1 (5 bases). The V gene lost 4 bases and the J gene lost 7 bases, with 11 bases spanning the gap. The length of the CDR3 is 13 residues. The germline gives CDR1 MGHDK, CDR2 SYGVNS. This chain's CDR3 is CASSVGGTQPQHF. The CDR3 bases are TGTGCCAGCAGTGTTGGGGGGACCCAGCCCCAGCATTTT.

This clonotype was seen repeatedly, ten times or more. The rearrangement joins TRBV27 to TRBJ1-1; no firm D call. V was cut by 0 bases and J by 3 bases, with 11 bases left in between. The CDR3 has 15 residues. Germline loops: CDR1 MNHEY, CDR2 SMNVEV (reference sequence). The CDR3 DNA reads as TGTGCCAGCAGTTTATCTTGGGGAAGCGACACTGAAGCTTTCTTT. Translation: CASSLSWGSDTEAFF.

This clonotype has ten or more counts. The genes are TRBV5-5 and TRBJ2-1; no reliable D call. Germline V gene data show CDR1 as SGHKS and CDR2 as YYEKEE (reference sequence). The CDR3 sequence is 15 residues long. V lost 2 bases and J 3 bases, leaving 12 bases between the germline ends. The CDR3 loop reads CASSLSLAYYNEQFF. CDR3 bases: TGTGCCAGCAGCTTATCCCTGGCCTACTACAATGAGCAGTTCTTC.

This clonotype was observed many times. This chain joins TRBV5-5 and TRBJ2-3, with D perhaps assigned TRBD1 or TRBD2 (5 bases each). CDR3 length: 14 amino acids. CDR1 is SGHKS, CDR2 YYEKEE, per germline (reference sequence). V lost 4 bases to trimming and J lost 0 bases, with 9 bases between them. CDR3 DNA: TGTGCCAGCAGCATCCGGGACAGCACAGATACGCAGTATTTT. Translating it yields CASSIRDSTDTQYF.

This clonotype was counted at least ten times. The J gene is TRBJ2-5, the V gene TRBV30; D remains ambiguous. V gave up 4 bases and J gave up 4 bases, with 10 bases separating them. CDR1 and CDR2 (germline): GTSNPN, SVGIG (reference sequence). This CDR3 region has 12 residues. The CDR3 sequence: CAWTGYGETQYF. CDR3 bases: TGTGCCTGGACAGGCTACGGAGAGACCCAGTACTTC.

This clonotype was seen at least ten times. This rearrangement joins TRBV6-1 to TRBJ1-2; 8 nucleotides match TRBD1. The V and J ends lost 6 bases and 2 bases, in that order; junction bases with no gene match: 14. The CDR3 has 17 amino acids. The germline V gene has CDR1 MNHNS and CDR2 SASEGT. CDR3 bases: TGTGCCAGCAGCTCATCCCCTGGACAGGGAGGAAACTATGGCTACACCTTC. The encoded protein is CASSSSPGQGGNYGYTF.

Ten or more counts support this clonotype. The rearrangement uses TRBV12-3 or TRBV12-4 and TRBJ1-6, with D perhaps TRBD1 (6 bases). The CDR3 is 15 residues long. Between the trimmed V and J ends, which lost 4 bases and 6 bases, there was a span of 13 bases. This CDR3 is CASSSSRGLNSPLHF. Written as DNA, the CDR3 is TGTGCCAGCAGTTCGAGCAGGGGACTTAATTCACCCCTCCACTTT.

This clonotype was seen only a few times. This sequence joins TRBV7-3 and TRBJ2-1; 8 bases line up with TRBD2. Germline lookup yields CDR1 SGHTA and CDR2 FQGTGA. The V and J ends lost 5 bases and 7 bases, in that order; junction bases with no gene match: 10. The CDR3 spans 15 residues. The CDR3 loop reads CASSQGLVTGNEQFF. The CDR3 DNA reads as TGTGCCAGCAGCCAGGGACTAGTTACGGGGAATGAGCAGTTCTTC.

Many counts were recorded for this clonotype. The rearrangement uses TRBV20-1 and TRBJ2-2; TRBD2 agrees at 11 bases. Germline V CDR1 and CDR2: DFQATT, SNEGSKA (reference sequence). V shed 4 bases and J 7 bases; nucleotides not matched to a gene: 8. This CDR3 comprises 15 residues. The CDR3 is CSAKDSGRAGGELFF. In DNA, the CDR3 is TGCAGTGCTAAAGATAGCGGGAGGGCTGGCGGGGAGCTGTTTTTT.

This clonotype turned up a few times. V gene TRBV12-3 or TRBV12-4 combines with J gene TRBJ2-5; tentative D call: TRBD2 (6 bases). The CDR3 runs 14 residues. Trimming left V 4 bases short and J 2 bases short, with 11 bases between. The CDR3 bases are TGTGCCAGCAGTTCGGGACTGAGACAAGAGACCCAGTACTTC. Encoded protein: CASSSGLRQETQYF.

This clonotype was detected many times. CDR3 amino acids: CASSTRGMNTEAFF. DNA for the CDR3: TGTGCCAGCAGCACCCGGGGGATGAACACTGAAGCTTTCTTT. This rearrangement joins TRBV11-3 to TRBJ1-1, with a weak D call TRBD1 (5 bases). Germline values: CDR1 SGHNT, CDR2 YENEEA. The V and J ends lost 5 bases and 0 bases respectively, with 10 bases between them. There are 14 residues in the CDR3.

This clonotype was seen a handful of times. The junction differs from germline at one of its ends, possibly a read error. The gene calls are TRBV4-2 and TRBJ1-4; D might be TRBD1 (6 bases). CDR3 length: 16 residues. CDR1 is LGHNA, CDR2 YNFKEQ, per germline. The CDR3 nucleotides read TGTGCCAACAGCCCTGGGGGCGCCGGTAACGAAGAAAAACTGTTTTTT. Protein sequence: CANSPGGAGNEEKLFF.

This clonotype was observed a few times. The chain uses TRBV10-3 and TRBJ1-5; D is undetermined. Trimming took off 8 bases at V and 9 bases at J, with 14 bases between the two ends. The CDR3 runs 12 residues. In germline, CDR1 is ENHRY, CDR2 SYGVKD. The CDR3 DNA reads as TGTGCCATCGGGCGGGAATCAGGGCCCCAGCATTTT. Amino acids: CAIGRESGPQHF.

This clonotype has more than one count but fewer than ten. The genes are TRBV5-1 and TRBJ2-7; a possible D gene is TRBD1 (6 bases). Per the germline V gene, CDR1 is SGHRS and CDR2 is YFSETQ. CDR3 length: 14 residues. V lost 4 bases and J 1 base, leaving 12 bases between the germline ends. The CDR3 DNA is TGCGCCAGCAGCCCGGACAGAGTTTCCTACGAGCAGTACTTC. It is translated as CASSPDRVSYEQYF.

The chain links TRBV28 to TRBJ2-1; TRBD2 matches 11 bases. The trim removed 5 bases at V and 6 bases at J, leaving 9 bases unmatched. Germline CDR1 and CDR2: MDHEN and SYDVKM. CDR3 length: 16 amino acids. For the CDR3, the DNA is TGTGCCAGCAGTCCAATAGCGGGAGGGCCGCGCAATGAGCAGTTCTTC. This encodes CASSPIAGGPRNEQFF.